This TCR beta chain was observed in a study of cytomegalovirus exposure and HLA in healthy donors. On the study more broadly: In an early release, HLA-typed donors contributed tens of millions of unique TCR sequences. Findings and caveats of the study: A later analysis showed that HLA-associated TCR beta chains had undergone more clonal expansion than equally common others. Cytomegalovirus-associated TCR beta chains were listed, numbering some 180.

Concerning this clone itself: Its target is unknown.

PCR primers comprised 60 Vbeta and 13 Jbeta primers. The method was immunoSEQ multiplex PCR; TCRdb's version includes in-frame clones alone and lacks a portion of them. The table records hundreds of thousands of clones, more than 75% of them present only once. V dropped 1 base and J dropped 5 bases, with 20 bases sitting between them. Per the germline V gene, CDR1 is SQVTM and CDR2 is ANQGSEA. The CDR3 extends over 16 amino acids. This clonotype was sampled from a girl aged 2 to 9 in good health and CMV-seronegative. V usage is TRBV29-1 and J usage is TRBJ1-1; D not certain. Sequenced input: PBMCs. The CDR3 DNA reads as TGCAGCGTTGAAGGCCCCACGGCGCGGGTGGAGACTGAAGCTTTCTTT. Amino acid sequence: CSVEGPTARVETEAFF.